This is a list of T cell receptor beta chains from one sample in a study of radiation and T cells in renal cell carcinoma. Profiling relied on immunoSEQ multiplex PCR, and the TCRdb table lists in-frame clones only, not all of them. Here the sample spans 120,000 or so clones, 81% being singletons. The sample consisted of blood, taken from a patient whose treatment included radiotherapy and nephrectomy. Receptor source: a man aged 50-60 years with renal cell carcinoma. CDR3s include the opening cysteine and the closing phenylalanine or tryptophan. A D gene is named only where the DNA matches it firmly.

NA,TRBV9,CASSVSGLSYNEQFF
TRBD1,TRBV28,CASSSQTGTAYNYGYTF
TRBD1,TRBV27,CASSLFGRGITRTEAFF
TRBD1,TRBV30,CAWKRGTGGKGNYGYTF
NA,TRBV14,CASSQVGTDTQYF
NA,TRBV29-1,CSVDPDGGNTIYF
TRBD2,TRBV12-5,CASGLGLAEETQYF
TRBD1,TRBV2,CASSEQGADQPQHF
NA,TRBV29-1,CSGTGGADTQYF
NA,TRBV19,CASSSLRSGANVLTF
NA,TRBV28,CASRRQLLNTEAFF
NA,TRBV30,CAWSGAETYGYTF
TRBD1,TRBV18,CASSLGQGVDTEAFF
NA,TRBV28,CASRNTATYEQYF
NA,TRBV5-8,CASSTRQTRGDYGYTF
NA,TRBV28,CASSLPGTDTQYF
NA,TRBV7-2,CASSLDLYGYTF
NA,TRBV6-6,CASSADTTSQYF
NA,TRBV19,CASSPHSGTEAFF
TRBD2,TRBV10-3,CAINVGGSTDTQYF
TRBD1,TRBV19,CASSTLTGQEDTQYF
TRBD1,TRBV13,CASSFGTGPHSPLHF
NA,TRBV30,CAWNLENTEAFF
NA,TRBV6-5,CASSYNSYQETQYF